A selection of T cell receptor beta chains follows, all from one sample in a study of T cell changes during pregnancy in multiple sclerosis. The table came from immunoSEQ multiplex PCR; TCRdb's copy has only in-frame clones and leaves some out. The sample holds about 58,000 clones, more than 80% seen once. This specimen consisted of CD4+ T cells from peripheral blood mononuclear cells, obtained after pregnancy. The receptor source for this set is a female donor in good health, enrolled as a control in a pregnancy study. Each CDR3 is given with its conserved first and last residue. Fields, in order: CDR3 length, V gene, clone size, D gene, J gene, CDR3 DNA, CDR3 protein. The D gene is left open where the match is weak. Only some rows state a clone size, as once, few, many or a class for expanded clones.

14	TRBV6-5	.	.	TRBJ2-7	TGTGCCAGCAGTCGAAGCACCGCAGGCTACGAGCAGTACTTC	CASSRSTAGYEQYF
13	TRBV4-2	once	.	TRBJ1-1	TGTGCCAGCAGCGAAGACAGGCCCGAGGGAGCTTTCTTT	CASSEDRPEGAFF
13	TRBV30	once	.	TRBJ2-1	TGTGCCTGGAGGTATAGTACCTACAATGAGCAGTTCTTC	CAWRYSTYNEQFF
15	TRBV11-2	.	.	TRBJ1-4	TGTGCCAGCAGCTCGCGGGGGGCAACTAATGAAAAACTGTTTTTT	CASSSRGATNEKLFF
16	TRBV7-2	.	TRBD1	TRBJ1-3	TGTGCCAGCAGCTTACGGGCAGGGGGGACTGGAAACACCATATATTTT	CASSLRAGGTGNTIYF
14	TRBV6-1	once	.	TRBJ1-1	TGTGCCAGCAGTGAAGCCTGGCAGGGTACTGAAGCTTTCTTT	CASSEAWQGTEAFF
16	TRBV30	.	.	TRBJ2-3	TGTGCCTGGAGTGTAGGGGCCGGTCGGGGCACAGATACGCAGTATTTT	CAWSVGAGRGTDTQYF
14	TRBV5-1	.	.	TRBJ1-6	TGCGCCAGCAGCTTGAGGACGGGGAATTCACCCCTCCACTTT	CASSLRTGNSPLHF
13	TRBV18	.	.	TRBJ1-2	TGTGCCAGCTCACCGGGGGCGCAGGGTGGCTACACCTTC	CASSPGAQGGYTF
17	TRBV18	.	.	TRBJ2-4	TGTGCCAGCTCACCATGGAATGGGCAAATAGCCAAAAACATTCAGTACTTC	CASSPWNGQIAKNIQYF
14	TRBV14	.	.	TRBJ2-7	TGTGCCAGCAGCTGGCAGGGGGGTCGACTGGAGCAGTACTTC	CASSWQGGRLEQYF
14	TRBV2	.	TRBD1	TRBJ2-7	TGTGCCAGCTGGCCGGGACAGGGAGTCCACGAGCAGTACTTC	CASWPGQGVHEQYF
15	TRBV9	.	.	TRBJ1-1	TGTGCCAGCAGCGTAGAGCCCAACCCGAACACTGAAGCTTTCTTT	CASSVEPNPNTEAFF
14	TRBV5-8	.	TRBD1	TRBJ2-5	TGTGCCAGCAGCTCCGCAGGGGGAAAAGAGACCCAGTACTTC	CASSSAGGKETQYF
13	TRBV2	.	.	TRBJ2-3	TGTGCCAGCAGTGAAGTTCCTGCAGATACGCAGTATTTT	CASSEVPADTQYF
15	TRBV7-9	.	TRBD2	TRBJ2-3	TGTGCCAGCAGCCCGGCGGGGGGGCGAGTACATACGCAGTATTTT	CASSPAGGRVHTQYF
15	TRBV14	once	TRBD2	TRBJ2-7	TGTGCCAGCAGCCGCCGGACCGGGGGGACCTACGAGCAGTACTTC	CASSRRTGGTYEQYF
13	TRBV2	.	.	TRBJ1-1	TGTGCCAGCAGTGGGCAGGGGAACACTGAAGCTTTCTTT	CASSGQGNTEAFF
15	TRBV6-6	once	.	TRBJ2-7	TGTGCCAGCAGTTACTCGAGTGAGGCTTCCTACGAGCAGTACTTC	CASSYSSEASYEQYF
16	TRBV7-9	once	TRBD1	TRBJ1-1	TGTGCCAGCAGCTCCTGGACAGGGGGCGTGCCTCTTGAAGCTTTCTTT	CASSSWTGGVPLEAFF
14	TRBV10-3	.	.	TRBJ2-3	TGTGCCATCAGTGAGGCGACAACAGGAGATACGCAGTATTTT	CAISEATTGDTQYF
13	TRBV5-1	.	.	TRBJ1-1	TGCGCCAGCAGCGCGGGGGCGGTCACTGAAGCTTTCTTT	CASSAGAVTEAFF
11	TRBV20-1	.	TRBD1	TRBJ2-1	TGCAGTGCTGGACAGGGGAATGAGCAGTTCTTC	CSAGQGNEQFF
14	TRBV2	.	.	TRBJ1-5	TGTGCCAGCAGGGCCGGGACACATAATCAGCCCCAGCATTTT	CASRAGTHNQPQHF
15	TRBV7-2	.	.	TRBJ1-1	TGTGCCAGCAGCTTAGCTTCGGGGAAGCTGACTGAAGCTTTCTTT	CASSLASGKLTEAFF
14	TRBV6-1	.	TRBD1	TRBJ1-1	TGTGCCAGCAGCCAGGAAACAGGGGGCACTGAAGCTTTCTTT	CASSQETGGTEAFF
14	TRBV10-3	.	TRBD1	TRBJ1-5	TGTGCCATCAGTGAGGACAGGGGGAATCAGCCCCAGCATTTT	CAISEDRGNQPQHF
18	TRBV4-3	.	.	TRBJ1-2	TGCGCCAGCAGCTTACAAGGGGGGGAGGCCAGTGGGGTCTATGGCTACACCTTC	CASSLQGGEASGVYGYTF
18	TRBV19	.	TRBD1	TRBJ1-2	TGTGCCAGTAGTATCCTAGGGGACAGGGTGAGGTCCGGCTATGGCTACACCTTC	CASSILGDRVRSGYGYTF
16	TRBV5-1	.	TRBD1	TRBJ1-1	TGCGCCAGCAGCTTAGGACAGGGGTTGCAGAACACTGAAGCTTTCTTT	CASSLGQGLQNTEAFF
15	TRBV5-1	few	TRBD1	TRBJ1-4	TGCGCCAGCAGCTTGGATGGGACAGGGGTTGAAAAACTGTTTTTT	CASSLDGTGVEKLFF
12	TRBV19	.	.	TRBJ1-1	TGTGCCAGTAGTATTCAGGGCACTGAAGCTTTCTTT	CASSIQGTEAFF
14	TRBV19	.	TRBD1	TRBJ2-3	TGTGCCAGTAGTATAGGGGACAGCGCAGATACGCAGTATTTT	CASSIGDSADTQYF
14	TRBV7-7	.	TRBD1	TRBJ2-1	TGTGCCAGCAGCCGGGACAGGGGTAGGCATGAGCAGTTCTTC	CASSRDRGRHEQFF
15	TRBV16	once	TRBD1	TRBJ1-5	TGTGCCAGCAGCTTCGGACAGGGTAACAATCAGCCCCAGCATTTT	CASSFGQGNNQPQHF